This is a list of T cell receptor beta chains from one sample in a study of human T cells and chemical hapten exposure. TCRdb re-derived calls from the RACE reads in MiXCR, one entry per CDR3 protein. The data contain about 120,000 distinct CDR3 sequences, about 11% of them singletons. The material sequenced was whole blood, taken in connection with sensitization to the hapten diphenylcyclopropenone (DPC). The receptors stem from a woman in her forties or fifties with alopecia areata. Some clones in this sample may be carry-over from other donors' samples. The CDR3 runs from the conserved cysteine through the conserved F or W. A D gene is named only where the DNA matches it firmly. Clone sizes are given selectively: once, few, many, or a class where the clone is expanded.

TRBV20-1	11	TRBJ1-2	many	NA	TGCAGTGCTAGAAACGGTTATGGCTACACCTTC	CSARNGYGYTF
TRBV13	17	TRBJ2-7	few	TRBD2	TGTGCCAGCAGCGAGAATAGCGGGGGGGCGGAATCCTACGAGCAGTACTTC	CASSENSGGAESYEQYF
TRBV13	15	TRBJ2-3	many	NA	TGTGCCAGCAGCCCGAAGACGGGGGACACAGATACGCAGTATTTT	CASSPKTGDTDTQYF
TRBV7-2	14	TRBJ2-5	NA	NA	TGTGCCAGCACTCGACAGGGAGGTCAAGAGACCCAGTACTTC	CASTRQGGQETQYF
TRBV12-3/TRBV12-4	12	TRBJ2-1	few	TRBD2	TGTGCCAGCAGGAGCGGGGAAAATGAGCAGTTCTTC	CASRSGENEQFF
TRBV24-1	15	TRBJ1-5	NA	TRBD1	TGTGCCGAGATAAAGGGGACAGGAAGCAATCAGCCCCAGCATTTT	CAEIKGTGSNQPQHF
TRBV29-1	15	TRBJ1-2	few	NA	TGCAGCGTTGAAGGTTGGACAGATTCAGACTATGGCTACACCTTC	CSVEGWTDSDYGYTF
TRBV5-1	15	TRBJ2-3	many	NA	TGCGCCAGCAGCCTCCTTCACCGAACCACAGATACGCAGTATTTT	CASSLLHRTTDTQYF
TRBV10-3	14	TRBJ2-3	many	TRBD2	TGTGCCATCAGTCCGAGCGGGAGGGTAGATACGCAGTATTTT	CAISPSGRVDTQYF
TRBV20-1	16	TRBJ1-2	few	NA	TGCAGTGCTAGAGATGCGCAAGCAGGGAGTATCTATGGCTACACCTTC	CSARDAQAGSIYGYTF
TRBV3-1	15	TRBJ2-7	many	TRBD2	TGTGCCAGCAGCCAAGACTGGGGAGGGGCCTACGAGCAGTACTTC	CASSQDWGGAYEQYF
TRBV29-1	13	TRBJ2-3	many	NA	TGCAGCGTTGTTGAGGGGAACACAGATACGCAGTATTTT	CSVVEGNTDTQYF
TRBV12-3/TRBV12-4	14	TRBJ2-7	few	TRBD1	TGTGCCAGCGGGATCGTGAGGACAGGGGACGAGCAGTACTTC	CASGIVRTGDEQYF
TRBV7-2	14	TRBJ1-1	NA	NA	TGTGCCAGCAGCCTTATGTGGGGGGTCTCTGAAGCTTTCTTT	CASSLMWGVSEAFF
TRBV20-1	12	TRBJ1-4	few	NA	TGCAGTGCTAGGCCCAATAGCGAAAAACTGTTTTTT	CSARPNSEKLFF
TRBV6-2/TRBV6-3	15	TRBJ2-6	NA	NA	TGTGCCAGCAGTTACTCGCGGGCTGGGGCCAACGTCCTGACTTTC	CASSYSRAGANVLTF
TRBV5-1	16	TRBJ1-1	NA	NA	TGCGCCAGCAGCTTAGCCGGGACGGCCATGAACACTGAAGCTTTCTTT	CASSLAGTAMNTEAFF
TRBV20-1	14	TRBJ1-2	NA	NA	TGCAGTGCTCCCCTAGAACCCGGCGGCTATGGCTACACCTTC	CSAPLEPGGYGYTF
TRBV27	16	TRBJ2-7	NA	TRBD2	TGTGCCAGCAGTTTATCGCCTAGCGGGAACTCCTACGAGCAGTACTTC	CASSLSPSGNSYEQYF
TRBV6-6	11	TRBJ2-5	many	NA	TGTGCCAGCACTACCGCCCGGACCCAGTACTTC	CASTTARTQYF
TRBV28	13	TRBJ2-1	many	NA	TGTGCCAGCTCCGAGTACCGGGACACCATACAGTTCTTC	CASSEYRDTIQFF
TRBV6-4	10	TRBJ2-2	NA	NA	TGTGCCAGCAGCGAACAGGCCCTGTTTTTT	CASSEQALFF
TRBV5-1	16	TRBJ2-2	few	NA	TGCGCCAGCAGCTTCCGACCCGGAATCTCCACCGGGGAGCTGTTTTTT	CASSFRPGISTGELFF
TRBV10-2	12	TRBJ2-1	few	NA	TGCGCCAGCAGATCCGCCTACAATGAGCAGTTCTTC	CASRSAYNEQFF
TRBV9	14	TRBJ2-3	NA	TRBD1	TGTGCCAGCAGCGGAGGGACAGCCCCCGGTACGCAGTATTTT	CASSGGTAPGTQYF
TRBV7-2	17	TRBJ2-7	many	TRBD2	TGTGCCAGCAGCTTGATCGGGACTAGCGGGATGGTATACGAGCAGTACTTC	CASSLIGTSGMVYEQYF